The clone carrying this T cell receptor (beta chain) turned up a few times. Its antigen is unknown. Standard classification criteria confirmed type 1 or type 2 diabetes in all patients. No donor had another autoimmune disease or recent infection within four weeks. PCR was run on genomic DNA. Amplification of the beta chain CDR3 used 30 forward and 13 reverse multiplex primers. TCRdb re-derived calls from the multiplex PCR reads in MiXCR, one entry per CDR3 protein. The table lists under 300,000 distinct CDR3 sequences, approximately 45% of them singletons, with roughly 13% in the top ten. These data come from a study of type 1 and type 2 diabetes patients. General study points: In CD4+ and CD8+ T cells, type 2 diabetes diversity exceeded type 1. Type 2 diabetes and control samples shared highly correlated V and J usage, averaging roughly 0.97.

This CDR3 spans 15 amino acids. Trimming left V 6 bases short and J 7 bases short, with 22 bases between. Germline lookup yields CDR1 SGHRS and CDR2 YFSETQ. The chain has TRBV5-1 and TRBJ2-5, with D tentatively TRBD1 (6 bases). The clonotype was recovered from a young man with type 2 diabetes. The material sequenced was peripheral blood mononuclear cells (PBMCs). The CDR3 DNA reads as TGCGCCAGCACGGTGTTGGGACACAGCCTTCGGACCCAGTACTTC. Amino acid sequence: CASTVLGHSLRTQYF.